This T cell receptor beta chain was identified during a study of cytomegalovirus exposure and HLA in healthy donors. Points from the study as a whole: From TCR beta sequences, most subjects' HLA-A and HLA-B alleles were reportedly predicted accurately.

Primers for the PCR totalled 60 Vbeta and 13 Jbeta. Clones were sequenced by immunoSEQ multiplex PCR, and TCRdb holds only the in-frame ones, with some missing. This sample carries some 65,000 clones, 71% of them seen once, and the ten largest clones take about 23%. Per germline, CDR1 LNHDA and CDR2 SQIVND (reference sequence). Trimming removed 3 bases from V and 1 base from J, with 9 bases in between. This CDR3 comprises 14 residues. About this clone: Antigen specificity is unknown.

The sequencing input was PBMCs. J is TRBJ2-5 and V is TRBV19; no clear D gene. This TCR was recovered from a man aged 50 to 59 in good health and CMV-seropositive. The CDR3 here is CASSMLGRQETQYF. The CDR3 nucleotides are TGTGCCAGTAGTATGCTAGGTCGCCAAGAGACCCAGTACTTC.